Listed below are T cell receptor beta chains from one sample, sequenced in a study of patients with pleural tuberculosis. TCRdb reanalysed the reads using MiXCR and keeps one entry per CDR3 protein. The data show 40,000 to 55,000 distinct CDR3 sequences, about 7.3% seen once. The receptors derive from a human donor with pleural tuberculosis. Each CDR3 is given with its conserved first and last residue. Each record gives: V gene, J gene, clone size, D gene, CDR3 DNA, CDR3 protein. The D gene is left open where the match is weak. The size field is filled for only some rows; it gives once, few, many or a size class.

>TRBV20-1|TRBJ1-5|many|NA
TGCAGTGCTAGCGGCCGGGCGACGAACAATCAGCCCCAGCATTTT
CSASGRATNNQPQHF
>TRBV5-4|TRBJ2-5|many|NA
TGTGCCAGCAGCTTTGGAGCCCCTGGGACCCAGTACTTC
CASSFGAPGTQYF
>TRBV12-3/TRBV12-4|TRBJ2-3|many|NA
TGTGCCAGCAGTTCTATATCTAAACCGAGCACAGATACGCAGTATTTT
CASSSISKPSTDTQYF
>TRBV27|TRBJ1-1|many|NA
TGTGCCAGCAGTTTATCGAACAATGAAGCTTTCTTT
CASSLSNNEAFF
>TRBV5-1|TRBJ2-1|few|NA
TGCGCCAGCAGCTTGGAGCGATATGAGCAGTTCTTC
CASSLERYEQFF
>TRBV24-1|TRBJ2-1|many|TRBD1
TGTGCCACCAGTGACGGAAGGGGGCGAAGCAATGAGCAGTTCTTC
CATSDGRGRSNEQFF
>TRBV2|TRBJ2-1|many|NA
TGTGCCAGCATGGAGATGAGCGGAGTGCAGTTCTTC
CASMEMSGVQFF
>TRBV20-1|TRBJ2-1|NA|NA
TGCGGTGCTCAGATACCGGGATATTCCTACAATGAGCAGTTCTTC
CGAQIPGYSYNEQFF
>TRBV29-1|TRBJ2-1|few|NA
TGCAGCGTTGACCCCCAGAGCTCCTACAATGAGCAGTTCTTC
CSVDPQSSYNEQFF
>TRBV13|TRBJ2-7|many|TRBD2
TGTGCCAGCACCTTAGGACTAGCGGGAGAGAGATCCTACGAGCAGTACTTC
CASTLGLAGERSYEQYF
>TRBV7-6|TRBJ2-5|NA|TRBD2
TGTGCTAGCAGCGACTTTAGCGGGAGTTACAAGAGAACCCAGTACTTC
CASSDFSGSYKRTQYF
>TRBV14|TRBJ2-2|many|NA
TGTGCCAGCAGCCAAGACCTTAACACCGGGGAGCTGTTTTTT
CASSQDLNTGELFF
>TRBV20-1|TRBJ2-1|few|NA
TGCAGTGCTAGGGGTAGGGTGGGAGTAAATATTGATGAGCAGTTCTTC
CSARGRVGVNIDEQFF
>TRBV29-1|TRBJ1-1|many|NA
TGCAGCGTGATACCGGGACACCATAGGCCCACTGAAGCTTTCTTT
CSVIPGHHRPTEAFF
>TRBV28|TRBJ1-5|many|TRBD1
TGTGCCAGCAGTCGGTACAGGGGAGGTAATCAGCCCCAGCATTTT
CASSRYRGGNQPQHF
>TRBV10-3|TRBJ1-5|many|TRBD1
TGTGCCATCACCCCGGACAGGGCAAGCAATCAGCCCCAGCATTTT
CAITPDRASNQPQHF
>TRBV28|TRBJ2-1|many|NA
TGTGCCAGCAGTCAGTGGGGTTACAATGAGCAGTTCTTC
CASSQWGYNEQFF
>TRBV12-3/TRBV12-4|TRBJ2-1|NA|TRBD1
TGTGCCAGCAGTTTGAACAGGGGGCGCGACAATGAGCAGTTCTTC
CASSLNRGRDNEQFF
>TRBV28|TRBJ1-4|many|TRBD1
TGTGCCAGCAGAGGACAGGGCGGTGAAAAACTGTTTTTT
CASRGQGGEKLFF
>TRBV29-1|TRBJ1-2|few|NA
TGCAGCGTTGTGGATTCTAACTATGGCTACACCTTC
CSVVDSNYGYTF
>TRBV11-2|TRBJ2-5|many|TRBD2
TGTGCCAGCAGCGAGCCGGGGACTAGCGGAGGGGCCCAGTACTTC
CASSEPGTSGGAQYF
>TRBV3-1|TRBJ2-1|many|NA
TGTGCCAGCAGCCAAGGGGGTGGGGATGAGCAGTTCTTC
CASSQGGGDEQFF
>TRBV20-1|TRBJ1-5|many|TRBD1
TGCAGTGCTAGAGATACGACAGGGTATCAGCCCCAGCATTTT
CSARDTTGYQPQHF
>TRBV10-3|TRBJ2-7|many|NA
TGTGCCATCAGTGCCTCCTACGAGCAGTACTTC
CAISASYEQYF
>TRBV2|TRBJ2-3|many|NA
TGTGCCAGCGTCAACGCAGGGACAGATACGCAGTATTTT
CASVNAGTDTQYF
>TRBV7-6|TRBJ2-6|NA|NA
TGTGCTGTAGGCGGGGCCAACGTCCTGACTTTC
CAVGGANVLTF
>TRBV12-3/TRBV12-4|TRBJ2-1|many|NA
TGTGCCAGCAGCGAGTTCAATGAGCAGTTCTTC
CASSEFNEQFF
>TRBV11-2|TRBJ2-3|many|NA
TGTGCCAGCAGCTTCCTCGACAGAGCTGCAGATACGCAGTATTTT
CASSFLDRAADTQYF
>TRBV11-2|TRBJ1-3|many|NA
TGTGCCAGCAGCTCGGACAGTACTGGAAACACCATATATTTT
CASSSDSTGNTIYF
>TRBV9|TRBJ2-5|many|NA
TGTGCCAGCAGCGTATCCCTAACCACGGAGACCCAGTACTTC
CASSVSLTTETQYF
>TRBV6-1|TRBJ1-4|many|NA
TGTGCCAGCAGACCAAACAGGGTTGGGGAAAAACTGTTTTTT
CASRPNRVGEKLFF
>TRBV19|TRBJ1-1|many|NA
TGTGCCAGTAGTATAGGGTTTCACGAGAACACTGAAGCTTTCTTT
CASSIGFHENTEAFF
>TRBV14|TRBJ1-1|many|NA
TGTGCCAGCAGCTCCTCAGCTACGTCGAGTGCTTTCTTT
CASSSSATSSAFF
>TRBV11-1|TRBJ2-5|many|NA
TGTGCCAGCCTCGGACTGAAGTACCAAGAGACCCAGTACTTC
CASLGLKYQETQYF
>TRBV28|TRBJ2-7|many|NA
TGTGCCAGCAGTTTATCGGCGGGATCGTACGAGCAGTACTTC
CASSLSAGSYEQYF
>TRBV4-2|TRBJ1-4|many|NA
TGTGCCAGCAGCCAAGGGACCGCAACTAATGAAAAACTGTTTTTT
CASSQGTATNEKLFF
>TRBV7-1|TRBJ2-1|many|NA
TGTGCCAGCAGCTCAGCGGGAGGCACCTACAATGAGCAGTTCTTC
CASSSAGGTYNEQFF
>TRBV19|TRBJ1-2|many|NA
TGTGCCAGTAGTATTGTTGACGGCACTAACTATGGCTACACCTTC
CASSIVDGTNYGYTF
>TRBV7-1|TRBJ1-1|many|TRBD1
TGTGCCAGCAGCTCAAAGACAACAGGGGGCGTTTTGAACACTGAAGCTTTCTTT
CASSSKTTGGVLNTEAFF
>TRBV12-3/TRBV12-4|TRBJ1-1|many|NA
TGTGCCAGCAGTTTTAATATGCACACTGAAGCTTTCTTT
CASSFNMHTEAFF
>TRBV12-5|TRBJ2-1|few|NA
TGTGCTAGTGGTTTCCCCTCGGGGGATAGGTTGGAGCAGTTCTTC
CASGFPSGDRLEQFF
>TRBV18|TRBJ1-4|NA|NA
TGTGCCAGCTCACCACGAGTGCTGAGCACTAATGAAAAACTGTTTTTT
CASSPRVLSTNEKLFF
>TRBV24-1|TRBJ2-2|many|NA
TGTGCCACCAGTGAGGGACACTTAAACACCGGGGAGCTGTTTTTT
CATSEGHLNTGELFF
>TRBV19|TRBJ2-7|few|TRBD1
TGTGCCAGTAGTATCGTGGACAGGGGTCATTCGTGGCAGTACTTC
CASSIVDRGHSWQYF
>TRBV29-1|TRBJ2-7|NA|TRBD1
TGCAGCGTTGAAGAAGATGTGACAGGGGGCTACGAGCAGTACTTC
CSVEEDVTGGYEQYF
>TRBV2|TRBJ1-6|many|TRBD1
TGTGCCAGCAGTGCCACCGGGACAGGGGCTAATTCACCCCTCCACTTT
CASSATGTGANSPLHF
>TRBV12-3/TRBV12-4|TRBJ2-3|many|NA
TGTGCCAGCAGTTTGCGGCCAGATACGCAGTATTTT
CASSLRPDTQYF
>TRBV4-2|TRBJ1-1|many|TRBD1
TGTGCCAGCAGCAAAGACAGGGGCATGAACACTGAAGCTTTCTTT
CASSKDRGMNTEAFF
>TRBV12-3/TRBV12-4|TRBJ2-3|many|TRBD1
TGTGCCAGCACTAGGACAGGCCCACTCGGACCAGATACGCAGTATTTT
CASTRTGPLGPDTQYF
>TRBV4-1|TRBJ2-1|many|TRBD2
TGCGCCAGCAGCCAAGCACGACTAGCAGGCAATGAGCAGTTCTTC
CASSQARLAGNEQFF
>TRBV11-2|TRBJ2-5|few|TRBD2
TGTGCCAGCAGCTTAGGCCAGCGGGGCCCAGAGACCCAGTACTTC
CASSLGQRGPETQYF
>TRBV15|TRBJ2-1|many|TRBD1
TGTGCCACCAGCAGAGGACCGGGACAGGGCTTTAATGAGCAGTTCTTC
CATSRGPGQGFNEQFF
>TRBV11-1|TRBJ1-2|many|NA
TGTGCCAGCAGCTTACCGGGCCAACCCCATGGCTACACCTTC
CASSLPGQPHGYTF
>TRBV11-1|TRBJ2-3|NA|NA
TGTGCCAGCAGCCCGGACTCGGCAGATACGCAGTATTTT
CASSPDSADTQYF
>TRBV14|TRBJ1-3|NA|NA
TGTGCCAGCAGCCCGCTAGGGACGTCTGGAAACACCATATATTTT
CASSPLGTSGNTIYF
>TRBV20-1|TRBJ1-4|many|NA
TGCAGTGCTAGAGACGACCTGGGAACAACTAATGAAAAACTGTTTTTT
CSARDDLGTTNEKLFF
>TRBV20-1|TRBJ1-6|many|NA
TGCAGTGCTAGAGATGTCAATTCACCCCTCCACTTT
CSARDVNSPLHF
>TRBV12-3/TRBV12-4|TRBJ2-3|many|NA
TGTGCCAGCAGGGCACTTGGGACGCTAAGCACAGATACGCAGTATTTT
CASRALGTLSTDTQYF
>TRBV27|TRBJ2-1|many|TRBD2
TGTGCCAGCAGTCCTGGGACTAGCCTTCGGGGTGAGCAGTTCTTC
CASSPGTSLRGEQFF
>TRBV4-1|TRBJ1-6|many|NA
TGCGCCAGCAGCCAAGATCCAGGGACTCATTCACCCCTCCACTTT
CASSQDPGTHSPLHF